This is a list of T cell receptor beta chains from one sample in a study of blood T cells in healthy people across ages. TCRdb used MiXCR to reprocess the 5' RACE reads, holding one entry per CDR3 protein. The repertoire consists of about 560,000 distinct CDR3 sequences, with roughly a quarter occurring once and the leading ten covering roughly 3.5%. This sample also appeared in a second study, on T cells of mothers and their children.

The sample consisted of blood. These receptors came from a boy younger than 10 in good health. CDR3s include the opening cysteine and the closing phenylalanine or tryptophan. D genes are given only for firm matches. Only some rows state a clone size, as once, few, many or a class for expanded clones.

d_gene	abundance	j_gene	v_gene	CDR3nt	CDR3aa
TRBD2	NA	TRBJ2-1	TRBV29-1	TGCAGCTCGTTTAGAGGACTAGCGGGGGGCAATGAGCAGTTCTTC	CSSFRGLAGGNEQFF
TRBD1	few	TRBJ2-5	TRBV27	TGTGCCAGCAGTTCGACAGGGGGCCCAGAGACCCAGTACTTC	CASSSTGGPETQYF
TRBD2	NA	TRBJ2-1	TRBV28	TGTGCCAGCAGTTTCCCCGCCGGGGGGGTTGGGGGTAATGAGCAGTTCTTC	CASSFPAGGVGGNEQFF
TRBD2	NA	TRBJ2-5	TRBV3-1	TGTGCCAGCAGCACATCGGGGAGCCGTCCCGGGGGGCAGTACTTC	CASSTSGSRPGGQYF
TRBD2	NA	TRBJ2-7	TRBV19	TGTGCCAGTAGTATAGATAGACTAGCGGGAGCCTACGAGCAGTACTTC	CASSIDRLAGAYEQYF
TRBD1	few	TRBJ2-7	TRBV6-5	TGTGCCAGCAGTCGAACAGGGACAGGGAACGCCGCGCAGTACTTC	CASSRTGTGNAAQYF
TRBD1	few	TRBJ1-5	TRBV12-3/TRBV12-4	TGTGCCAGCAGTCCTGACAGGGGAGCCCAGCCCCAGCATTTT	CASSPDRGAQPQHF
NA	NA	TRBJ2-2	TRBV20-1	TGCAGTGCTCGGGGGAGTACGAACACCGGGGAGCTGTTTTTT	CSARGSTNTGELFF
TRBD1	NA	TRBJ1-1	TRBV5-1	TGCGCCAGCAGCACAAAGACAGGGCCGCACACTGAAGCTTTCTTT	CASSTKTGPHTEAFF
NA	many	TRBJ2-3	TRBV29-1	TGCAGCGGGGGCGGGGGCGGTGGAGATACGCAGTATTTT	CSGGGGGGDTQYF
NA	NA	TRBJ2-1	TRBV20-1	TGCAGTGCTAGAGATCCAAGCTCGGGGTTCGAGCAGTTCTTC	CSARDPSSGFEQFF